This TCR beta chain was found in a study of blood T cell repertoires in COVID-19. Deletions cut 7 bases from V and 5 bases from J, with 15 bases between. CDR1 is SGHTA, CDR2 FQGTGA, per germline. The CDR3 sequence is 14 residues long. Generated by immunoSEQ multiplex PCR, the TCRdb table keeps only in-frame clones and is missing some. Altogether 150,000 to 160,000 clones are present, roughly 88% being singletons, with the ten largest covering over 8%. The chain joins TRBV7-3 to TRBJ2-1, with D possibly matching TRBD2 (6 bases). This sequence originates from a woman in her fifties or sixties with acute or convalescent COVID-19. Sequencing used peripheral blood. CDR3 sequence (DNA): TGTGCCAGCACCGAAACGGGAGATAACAATGAGCAGTTCTTC. It is translated as CASTETGDNNEQFF.